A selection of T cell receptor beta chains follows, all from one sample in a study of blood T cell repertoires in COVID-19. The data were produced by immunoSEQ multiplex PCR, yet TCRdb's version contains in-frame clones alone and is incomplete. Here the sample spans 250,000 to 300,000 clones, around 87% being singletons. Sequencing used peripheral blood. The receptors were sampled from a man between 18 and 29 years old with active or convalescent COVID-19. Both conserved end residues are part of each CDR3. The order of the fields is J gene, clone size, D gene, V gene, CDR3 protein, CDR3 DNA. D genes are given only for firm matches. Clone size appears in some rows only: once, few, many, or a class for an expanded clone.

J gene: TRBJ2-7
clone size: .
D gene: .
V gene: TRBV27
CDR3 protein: CASSPTEGGEQYF
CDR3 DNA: TGTGCCAGCAGTCCCACCGAGGGCGGCGAGCAGTACTTC

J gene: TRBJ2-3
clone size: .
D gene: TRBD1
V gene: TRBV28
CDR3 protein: CASSLGFLRRQGGTDTQYF
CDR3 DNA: TGTGCCAGCAGTTTAGGGTTTCTCCGGCGACAGGGGGGCACAGATACGCAGTATTTT

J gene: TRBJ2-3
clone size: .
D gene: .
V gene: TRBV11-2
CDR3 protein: CASSPSDPHGVDTQYF
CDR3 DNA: TGTGCCAGCAGCCCAAGCGACCCCCACGGGGTAGATACGCAGTATTTT

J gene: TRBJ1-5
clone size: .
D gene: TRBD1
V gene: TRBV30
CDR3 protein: CAWRDRNNQPQHF
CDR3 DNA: TGTGCCTGGAGGGACAGGAACAATCAGCCCCAGCATTTT

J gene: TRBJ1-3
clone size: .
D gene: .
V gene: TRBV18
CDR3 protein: CASSPREVVSGNTIYF
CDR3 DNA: TGTGCCAGCTCACCACGAGAGGTCGTCTCTGGAAACACCATATATTTT

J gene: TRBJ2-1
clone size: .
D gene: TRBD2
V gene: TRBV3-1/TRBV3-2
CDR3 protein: CASSQSSLAGGNKFYNEQFF
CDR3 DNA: TGTGCCAGCAGCCAATCAAGTCTAGCGGGAGGTAACAAATTCTACAATGAGCAGTTCTTC

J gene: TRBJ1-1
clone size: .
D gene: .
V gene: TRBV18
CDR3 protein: CASSPGGNTEAFF
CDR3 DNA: TGTGCCAGCTCACCGGGGGGGAACACTGAAGCTTTCTTT

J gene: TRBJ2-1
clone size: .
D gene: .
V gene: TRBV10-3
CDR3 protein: CAISAREDEQFF
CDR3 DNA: TGTGCCATCAGTGCGAGAGAGGATGAGCAGTTCTTC

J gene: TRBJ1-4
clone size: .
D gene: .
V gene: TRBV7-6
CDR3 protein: CASSLGQLKLFF
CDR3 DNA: TGTGCCAGCAGCTTGGGACAATTAAAACTGTTTTTT

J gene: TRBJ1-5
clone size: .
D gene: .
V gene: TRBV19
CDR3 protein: CASSNGGSNQPQHF
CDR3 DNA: TGTGCCAGTAGTAATGGGGGGAGCAATCAGCCCCAGCATTTT

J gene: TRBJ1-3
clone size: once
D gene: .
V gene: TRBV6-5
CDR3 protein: CASSKQGPSGNTIYF
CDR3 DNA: TGTGCCAGCAGTAAACAGGGTCCCTCTGGAAACACCATATATTTT

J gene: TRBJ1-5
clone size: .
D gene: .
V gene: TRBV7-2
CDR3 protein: CASRPTGDNQPQHF
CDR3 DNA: TGTGCCAGCAGGCCGACCGGGGACAATCAGCCCCAGCATTTT

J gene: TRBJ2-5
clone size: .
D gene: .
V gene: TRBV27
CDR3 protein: CASSFGSRETQYF
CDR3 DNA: TGTGCCAGCAGTTTCGGGAGTCGAGAGACCCAGTACTTC

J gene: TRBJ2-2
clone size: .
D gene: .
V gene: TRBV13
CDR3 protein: CASSQRSGELFF
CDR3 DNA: TGTGCCAGCAGCCAGAGGTCCGGGGAGCTGTTTTTT

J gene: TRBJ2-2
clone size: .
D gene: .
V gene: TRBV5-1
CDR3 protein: CASSLGGQMNTGELFF
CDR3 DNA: TGCGCCAGCAGCTTGGGAGGACAGATGAACACCGGGGAGCTGTTTTTT

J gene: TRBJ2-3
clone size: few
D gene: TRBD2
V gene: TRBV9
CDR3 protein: CASSPLAGGPTDTQYF
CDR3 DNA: TGTGCCAGCAGCCCTCTGGCGGGGGGCCCCACAGATACGCAGTATTTT

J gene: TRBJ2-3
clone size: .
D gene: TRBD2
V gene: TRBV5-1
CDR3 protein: CASTEGLASFIGTDTQYF
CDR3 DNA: TGCGCCAGCACCGAGGGACTAGCATCCTTTATCGGCACAGATACGCAGTATTTT

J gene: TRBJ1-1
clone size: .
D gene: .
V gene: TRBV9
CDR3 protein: CASSVLRDSRNTEAFF
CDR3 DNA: TGTGCCAGCAGCGTACTCAGGGACTCTCGAAACACTGAAGCTTTCTTT

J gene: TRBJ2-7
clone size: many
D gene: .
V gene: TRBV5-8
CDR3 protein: CASSPGSYSSYEQYF
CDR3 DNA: TGTGCCAGCAGCCCTGGGAGTTACTCTTCCTACGAGCAGTACTTC

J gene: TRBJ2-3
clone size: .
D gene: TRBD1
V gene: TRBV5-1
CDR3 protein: CASKDRVGDTQYF
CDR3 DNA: TGCGCCAGCAAGGACAGGGTAGGAGATACGCAGTATTTT

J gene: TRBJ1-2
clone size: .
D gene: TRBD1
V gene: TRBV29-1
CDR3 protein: CSVETTGVNYGYTF
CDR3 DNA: TGCAGCGTCGAAACTACAGGGGTGAACTATGGCTACACCTTC

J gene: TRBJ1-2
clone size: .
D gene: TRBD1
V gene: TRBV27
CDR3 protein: CASSLGQGHGYTF
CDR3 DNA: TGTGCCAGCAGTCTAGGACAGGGGCATGGCTACACCTTC

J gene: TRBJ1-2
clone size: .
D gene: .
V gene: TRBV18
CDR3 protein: CASSPWGEWGYTF
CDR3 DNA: TGTGCCAGCTCACCTTGGGGCGAGTGGGGCTACACCTTC

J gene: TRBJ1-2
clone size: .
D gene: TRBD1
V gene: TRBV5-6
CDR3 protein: CASRTGQFRGYTF
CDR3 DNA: TGTGCCAGCCGGACAGGGCAATTTCGTGGCTACACCTTC

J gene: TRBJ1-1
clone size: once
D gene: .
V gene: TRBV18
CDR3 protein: CASSPTNGDTEAFF
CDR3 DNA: TGTGCCAGCTCACCTACTAACGGGGACACTGAAGCTTTCTTT

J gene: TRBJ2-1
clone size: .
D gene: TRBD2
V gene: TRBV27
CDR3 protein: CASSFGTSGLNEQFF
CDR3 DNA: TGTGCCAGCAGTTTTGGGACTAGCGGACTCAATGAGCAGTTCTTC

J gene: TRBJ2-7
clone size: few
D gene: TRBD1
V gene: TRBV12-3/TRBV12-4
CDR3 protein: CASSGTDRSEQYF
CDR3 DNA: TGTGCCAGCAGTGGGACAGACCGCTCCGAGCAGTACTTC

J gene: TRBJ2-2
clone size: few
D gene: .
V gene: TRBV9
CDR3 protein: CASSVVEGELFF
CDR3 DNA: TGTGCCAGCAGCGTAGTTGAGGGGGAGCTGTTTTTT

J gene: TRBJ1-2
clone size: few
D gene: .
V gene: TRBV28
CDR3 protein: CASSLTTFGYTF
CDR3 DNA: TGTGCCAGCAGTTTAACGACTTTTGGCTACACCTTC

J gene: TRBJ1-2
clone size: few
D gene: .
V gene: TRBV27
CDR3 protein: CASSLIGTDQGYTF
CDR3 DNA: TGTGCCAGCAGTTTAATCGGAACAGATCAAGGCTACACCTTC

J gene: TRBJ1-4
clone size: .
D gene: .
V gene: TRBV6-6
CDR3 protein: CASTYDEKLFF
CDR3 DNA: TGTGCCAGCACCTACGATGAAAAACTGTTTTTT

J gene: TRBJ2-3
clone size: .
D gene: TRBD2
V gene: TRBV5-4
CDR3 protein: CASSSGTSGDFQSTDTQYF
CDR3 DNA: TGTGCCAGCAGCTCCGGGACTAGCGGGGATTTTCAAAGCACAGATACGCAGTATTTT